The rows below give T cell receptor beta chains drawn from one sample of a study of post-analysis software for immune sequencing data. MiXCR, run by TCRdb on the PCR reads, gives a single entry per CDR3 protein. The sample lists roughly 800,000 distinct CDR3 sequences, roughly 46% seen once, with roughly 4.9% in the top ten. Sequenced sample: blood. The receptors shown here come from a girl aged 5-17 years with multiple sclerosis. Each CDR3 is given with its conserved first and last residue. The order of the fields is V gene, D gene, J gene, clone size, CDR3 protein, CDR3 DNA. D genes are given only for firm matches. Clone size is given for some rows only: seen once, a few or many times, or a class if the clone is expanded.

V: TRBV14; D: TRBD2; J: TRBJ2-1; size: .; CDR3: CASSQDRTSAYNEQFF; DNA: TGTGCCAGCAGCCAAGATCGGACTAGCGCATACAATGAGCAGTTCTTC
V: TRBV27; D: .; J: TRBJ2-5; size: few; CDR3: CASTTGRGETQYF; DNA: TGTGCCAGCACGACAGGGCGGGGAGAGACCCAGTACTTC
V: TRBV28; D: .; J: TRBJ1-2; size: .; CDR3: CAILEDGYTF; DNA: TGTGCCATCCTAGAGGACGGCTACACCTTC
V: TRBV12-3/TRBV12-4; D: TRBD1; J: TRBJ1-2; size: .; CDR3: CAISLAGQNGYTF; DNA: TGTGCCATCAGTTTAGCGGGACAGAATGGCTACACCTTC
V: TRBV18; D: .; J: TRBJ1-2; size: .; CDR3: CASSPLYEGAVNYGYTF; DNA: TGTGCCAGCTCACCACTGTACGAAGGTGCGGTTAACTATGGCTACACCTTC
V: TRBV7-2; D: TRBD1; J: TRBJ2-5; size: .; CDR3: CASSPHTGGRGETQYF; DNA: TGTGCCAGCAGCCCGCACACAGGGGGCCGGGGAGAGACCCAGTACTTC
V: TRBV19; D: TRBD1; J: TRBJ2-7; size: few; CDR3: CASSIVHGQATYEQYF; DNA: TGTGCCAGTAGTATCGTTCACGGACAGGCTACCTACGAGCAGTACTTC
V: TRBV10-2; D: .; J: TRBJ2-4; size: once; CDR3: CASTWARKNIQYF; DNA: TGCGCCAGCACCTGGGCCCGCAAAAACATTCAGTACTTC
V: TRBV20-1; D: .; J: TRBJ2-7; size: .; CDR3: CSASTGTHEQYF; DNA: TGCAGTGCTAGTACGGGTACTCACGAGCAGTACTTC
V: TRBV14; D: .; J: TRBJ2-3; size: .; CDR3: CASSQVEGTTQYF; DNA: TGTGCCAGCAGCCAAGTTGAGGGGACTACGCAGTATTTT
V: TRBV28; D: TRBD2; J: TRBJ2-1; size: .; CDR3: CASTQGLAGAKLDEQFF; DNA: TGTGCCAGCACCCAGGGACTAGCGGGAGCGAAGTTGGATGAGCAGTTCTTC
V: TRBV28; D: TRBD1; J: TRBJ2-7; size: .; CDR3: CASSVDRVPYEQYF; DNA: TGTGCCAGCAGTGTCGACAGGGTACCCTACGAGCAGTACTTC
V: TRBV4-3; D: .; J: TRBJ1-2; size: few; CDR3: CASSQDRGTGYTF; DNA: TGCGCCAGCAGCCAAGATCGGGGAACGGGCTACACCTTC
V: TRBV7-2; D: .; J: TRBJ2-7; size: .; CDR3: CASSLERASTRAYEQYF; DNA: TGTGCCAGCAGCTTAGAACGGGCTTCTACTCGTGCCTACGAGCAGTACTTC
V: TRBV7-9; D: TRBD2; J: TRBJ2-1; size: .; CDR3: CASSLATSVLYNEQFF; DNA: TGTGCCAGCAGCTTAGCTACTAGCGTATTGTACAATGAGCAGTTCTTC
V: TRBV20-1; D: TRBD2; J: TRBJ2-1; size: .; CDR3: CSVGRNEQFF; DNA: TGCAGTGTCGGGAGGAATGAGCAGTTCTTC
V: TRBV10-3; D: .; J: TRBJ1-5; size: .; CDR3: CAISPDGNQPQHF; DNA: TGTGCCATCAGTCCTGACGGCAATCAGCCCCAGCATTTT
V: TRBV12-3/TRBV12-4; D: .; J: TRBJ2-5; size: few; CDR3: CASRPPGIQETQYF; DNA: TGTGCCAGCAGACCCCCCGGGATACAAGAGACCCAGTACTTC
V: TRBV29-1; D: .; J: TRBJ1-2; size: few; CDR3: CSVDPAAGYTF; DNA: TGCAGCGTTGACCCCGCGGCTGGCTACACCTTC
V: TRBV4-2; D: .; J: TRBJ1-2; size: .; CDR3: CASSTRVSGEENYGYTF; DNA: TGTGCCAGCAGCACTCGTGTTTCAGGGGAGGAGAACTATGGCTACACCTTC
V: TRBV10-3; D: .; J: TRBJ2-1; size: few; CDR3: CAISDPGEGREQFF; DNA: TGTGCCATCAGTGACCCGGGAGAGGGGCGTGAGCAGTTCTTC
V: TRBV7-9; D: .; J: TRBJ2-5; size: few; CDR3: CASTITPQETQYF; DNA: TGTGCCAGCACCATTACGCCCCAGGAGACCCAGTACTTC
V: TRBV3-1; D: .; J: TRBJ1-1; size: .; CDR3: CASSQVVDTEAFF; DNA: TGTGCCAGCAGCCAAGTCGTGGACACTGAAGCTTTCTTT
V: TRBV15; D: .; J: TRBJ2-1; size: .; CDR3: CATGWGRSNEQFF; DNA: TGTGCCACCGGATGGGGACGGAGTAATGAGCAGTTCTTC
V: TRBV11-1; D: .; J: TRBJ2-5; size: .; CDR3: CASSLADGSYEQYFGAGTQYF; DNA: .
V: TRBV20-1; D: .; J: TRBJ1-2; size: .; CDR3: CSAQDGNYGYTF; DNA: TGCAGTGCCCAGGACGGAAACTATGGCTACACCTTC
V: TRBV13; D: .; J: TRBJ2-2; size: few; CDR3: CASSLGRGWDTGELFF; DNA: TGTGCCAGCAGCTTAGGCCGGGGCTGGGACACCGGGGAGCTGTTTTTT
V: TRBV20-1; D: TRBD2; J: TRBJ2-7; size: few; CDR3: CSARDLGASGSLSYEQYF; DNA: TGCAGTGCTAGAGATCTCGGGGCTAGCGGGTCCCTCTCCTACGAGCAGTACTTC
V: TRBV27; D: .; J: TRBJ2-7; size: few; CDR3: CASSSGTLRGSYEQYF; DNA: TGTGCCAGCAGTTCCGGAACCCTCAGGGGCTCCTACGAGCAGTACTTC
V: TRBV5-1; D: TRBD1; J: TRBJ2-7; size: .; CDR3: CASSLGKTGAWDYEQYF; DNA: TGCGCCAGCAGCTTGGGTAAGACAGGGGCCTGGGACTACGAGCAGTACTTC
V: TRBV27; D: TRBD2; J: TRBJ2-7; size: few; CDR3: CASSKLAGDSYEQYF; DNA: TGTGCCAGCAGCAAACTAGCGGGTGACTCCTACGAGCAGTACTTC
V: TRBV9; D: .; J: TRBJ2-3; size: .; CDR3: CASSVGQGTDTQYF; DNA: TGTGCCAGCAGCGTAGGACAGGGCACAGATACGCAGTATTTT
V: TRBV5-6; D: .; J: TRBJ2-5; size: .; CDR3: CASSGVNGETQYF; DNA: TGTGCCAGCAGCGGGGTGAACGGAGAGACCCAGTACTTC
V: TRBV14; D: .; J: TRBJ2-5; size: few; CDR3: CASRRNGEETQYF; DNA: TGTGCCAGCAGACGTAACGGAGAAGAGACCCAGTACTTC
V: TRBV20-1; D: .; J: TRBJ2-1; size: .; CDR3: CSARESSEQFF; DNA: TGCAGTGCTAGAGAGAGCAGTGAGCAGTTCTTC
V: TRBV4-3; D: .; J: TRBJ2-3; size: many; CDR3: CASSQDSAPGTQYF; DNA: TGCGCCAGCAGCCAAGACAGCGCTCCGGGTACGCAGTATTTT
V: TRBV7-6; D: .; J: TRBJ2-7; size: few; CDR3: CASSLGPSSSYEQYF; DNA: TGTGCCAGCAGCTTAGGCCCTAGTTCCTCCTACGAGCAGTACTTC
V: TRBV29-1; D: .; J: TRBJ2-7; size: .; CDR3: CSVEATVLWGSEQYF; DNA: TGCAGCGTTGAAGCGACGGTCCTCTGGGGGTCGGAGCAGTACTTC
V: TRBV5-1; D: .; J: TRBJ2-5; size: many; CDR3: CASSLGGTQYF; DNA: TGCGCCAGCAGCTTAGGGGGGACCCAGTACTTC
V: TRBV10-3; D: .; J: TRBJ1-5; size: .; CDR3: CAISLEYDQPQHF; DNA: TGTGCCATCAGTTTAGAGTATGATCAGCCCCAGCATTTT
V: TRBV6-5; D: .; J: TRBJ1-4; size: .; CDR3: CASRGGRAANEKLFF; DNA: TGTGCCAGCAGGGGTGGGAGAGCGGCTAATGAAAAACTGTTTTTT
V: TRBV3-1; D: .; J: TRBJ2-7; size: few; CDR3: CASSQYSGGTYEQYF; DNA: TGTGCCAGCAGCCAGTACTCGGGCGGAACCTACGAGCAGTACTTC
V: TRBV5-4; D: .; J: TRBJ2-3; size: .; CDR3: CASRPASAPSTDTQYF; DNA: TGTGCCAGCAGACCCGCTAGCGCCCCTAGCACAGATACGCAGTATTTT
V: TRBV28; D: .; J: TRBJ2-1; size: .; CDR3: CASSVRGRGSYNEQFF; DNA: TGTGCCAGCAGCGTCAGGGGTCGGGGCTCCTACAATGAGCAGTTCTTC
V: TRBV5-1; D: TRBD2; J: TRBJ2-3; size: once; CDR3: CASSLNQRESTDTQYF; DNA: TGCGCCAGCAGCTTGAACCAGCGGGAAAGCACAGATACGCAGTATTTT
V: TRBV12-3/TRBV12-4; D: .; J: TRBJ2-7; size: .; CDR3: CASPKQYF; DNA: TGTGCCAGCCCTAAGCAGTACTTC
V: TRBV20-1; D: .; J: TRBJ2-5; size: few; CDR3: CSAREIGGAQETQYF; DNA: TGCAGTGCTAGAGAGATTGGGGGGGCCCAAGAGACCCAGTACTTC
V: TRBV6-2/TRBV6-3; D: TRBD1; J: TRBJ2-3; size: once; CDR3: CASSSRGSVTDTQYF; DNA: TGTGCCAGCAGTTCCAGGGGGAGTGTGACAGATACGCAGTATTTT
V: TRBV20-1; D: TRBD2; J: TRBJ2-7; size: .; CDR3: CSASPTGLAVTYEQYF; DNA: TGCAGTGCTAGCCCTACTGGACTAGCGGTTACCTACGAGCAGTACTTC
V: TRBV12-3/TRBV12-4; D: TRBD2; J: TRBJ2-7; size: .; CDR3: CASSDRLAGADEEYF; DNA: TGTGCCAGCAGTGATCGACTAGCGGGAGCAGACGAGGAGTACTTC
V: TRBV15; D: .; J: TRBJ1-1; size: .; CDR3: CATSRPDKRSTEAFF; DNA: TGTGCCACCAGCAGACCCGACAAAAGGAGCACTGAAGCTTTCTTT
V: TRBV4-3; D: TRBD1; J: TRBJ2-3; size: .; CDR3: CASSQERDSGTDTQYF; DNA: TGCGCCAGCAGCCAAGAACGGGACAGCGGCACAGATACGCAGTATTTT
V: TRBV7-3; D: .; J: TRBJ1-6; size: .; CDR3: CASSLIGRGTPLHF; DNA: TGTGCCAGCAGCTTAATCGGCAGGGGCACACCCCTCCACTTT
V: TRBV14; D: .; J: TRBJ2-1; size: .; CDR3: CASSQDWVQGGEQFF; DNA: TGTGCCAGCAGCCAAGATTGGGTCCAGGGGGGTGAGCAGTTCTTC
V: TRBV12-3/TRBV12-4; D: .; J: TRBJ2-1; size: few; CDR3: CASSPGYYNEQFF; DNA: TGTGCCAGCAGCCCGGGATATTACAATGAGCAGTTCTTC
V: TRBV7-6; D: .; J: TRBJ2-5; size: many; CDR3: CASSLAGRPETQYF; DNA: TGTGCCAGCAGCTTAGCGGGAAGGCCAGAGACCCAGTACTTC